This TCR beta chain was recorded in a study of technical replicates of blood from a few donors. Some clones are missing from TCRdb's copy, which holds only in-frame ones; the method was immunoSEQ multiplex PCR. The table includes under 75,000 clones, approximately 96% detected once. The TCR comes from a human donor in good health. The sample comprised T cells isolated from PBMCs.

In nucleotides, the CDR3 is TGTGCCAGCAGTTTACGACTAGCGGGAGCAGATACGCAGTATTTT. Protein sequence: CASSLRLAGADTQYF. The chain has TRBV6-5 and TRBJ2-3, with TRBD2 matching over 12 bases. The V gene's germline CDR1 is MNHEY and CDR2 SVGAGI. The CDR3 length is 15 residues. J was trimmed by 4 bases and V by 4 bases; bases with no gene match: 3.